Detailed here is one T cell receptor beta chain. Its antigen remains undetermined. No base quality information exists; no much larger clone differs at one position. The data derive from a study of blood T cells in healthy people across ages (dated by TCRdb to 2013 to 2016). Regarding the research as a whole: In model experiments, roughly one uniquely barcoded TCR beta cDNA molecule per two T cells was captured by template switching. Donors of different ages were randomly distributed across sequencing lanes to avoid experimental bias. Two additional independent replicas of 1 million unique cDNA reads from the same blood draw were analyzed for two donors (one aged 18 to 30 and one aged 80 or older). Age-related changes in TCR beta repertoire diversity were measured in the study by deep sequencing normalized with unique cDNA molecular identifiers. The donors were divided into four age groups: young (average around 17 years), middle-aged (approximately 41), aged (about 62) and long-lived (about 80).

Broader findings and caveats from the paper: Conclusive comparison of naive and antigen-experienced compartments was prevented by the profiling of bulk unsorted PBMCs. Observed TCR beta diversity correlated strongly with the percentage of naive T cells measured by flow cytometry. Donor CMV infection status was unknown, potentially confounding age-related changes in expanded clonotypes. Total diversity estimates from one million sequenced T cells were considered lower bounds and underestimates. Observed TCR beta diversity per million T cells fell roughly linearly with age, and a significant reduction was already apparent by age about 43. Compared with the aged group, the long-lived group had more naive CD4+ T cells, fewer expanded clones and increased TCR diversity, suggesting age selection.

Systemically healthy Caucasian individuals from Russia, some 38 in total and aged roughly 6 to 95 years, were included as donors. Approximately 9 milliliters of peripheral blood were collected from each donor into EDTA-treated Vacutainer tubes. Ficoll-Paque density-gradient centrifugation was used to isolate PBMCs, with at least 7 million per sample. Trizol reagent was used to extract total RNA from PBMCs, with at least 5 micrograms per sample. Naive CD45RAhigh/CD27high T cell percentages were measured by flow cytometry on a PBMC aliquot from every donor. V ends up 7 bases short and J 9 bases short, with an unmatched junction base count of 14. Taken from cysteine to phenylalanine, the CDR3 has 14 residues. Kept here is only the CDR3 DNA, which spans 42 bases and is read in frame from base 1. According to the germline V gene (reference sequence), CDR1 reads LNHNV and CDR2 reads YYDKDF. The method behind the library was 5' RACE. The listed sequencing device is Illumina HiSeq 2500. The second PCR ran for roughly 7 to 12 cycles and used a J-beta primer mix along with a sample-barcoded 5' primer. A unique molecular identifier was introduced onto each TCR beta cDNA molecule by a template-switch 5' adaptor carrying 12 random nucleotides. At least 3 million CDR3-containing paired-end reads were obtained from each sample. First-strand cDNA was synthesized from all RNA with the Mint cDNA synthesis kit, primed by a TRBC-specific oligonucleotide. After uracil-DNA glycosylase treatment, a first 18-cycle PCR used universal primers M1SS and BC2_uni_R on all cDNA. The authors processed their data as follows. Normalization of each sample was performed by random selection of 1 million high-quality reads, each carrying a distinct molecular identifier. Reads with shared molecular identifiers were discarded instead of being binned into consensus sequences. MiTCR, set to a Q25 quality threshold and the strictest error-elimination algorithm, was used for CDR3 identification, clonotype clustering and error correction. Lower-bound total TCR beta diversity was estimated with a nonparametric unseen species model using Euler transformation. The public reads were quality trimmed at Q25 with fastp and then assembled into clones with MiXCR by TCRdb, keeping productive beta chains. Rows merge per CDR3 protein into single entries with the most common DNA and genes. These V and J calls rely on TCRdb rather than the paper's analysis. Present in this sample are about 570,000 distinct CDR3 sequences, 27% of which were seen just once. The ten largest clonotypes hold less than 20% of the sample.

Material: blood. Here the chain combines TRBV15 and TRBJ2-5; the central 7 bases match TRBD2. The receptor was isolated from a woman aged 70-85 years in good health. This receptor carries the CDR3 CATNHRGVGEAQYF. The DNA sequence is as follows: TGTGCCACCAATCATCGGGGGGTCGGTGAGGCCCAGTACTTC. This CDR3, with the reference TRBV15 and TRBJ2-5 proteins standing in past its ends, gives the full variable domain DAMVIQNPRYQVTQFGKPVTLSCSQTLNHNVMYWYQQKSSQAPKLLFHYYDKDFNNEADTPDNFQSRRPNTSFCFLDIRSPGLGDTAMYLCATNHRGVGEAQYFGPGTRLLVL.